A selection of T cell receptor beta chains follows, all from one sample in a study of beta chain features in type 1 diabetes. Method: immunoSEQ multiplex PCR; TCRdb's copy keeps in-frame clones and lacks some. The profile covers under 450,000 clones, with approximately 13% appearing a single time and around 0.039% taken by the ten largest. Sequences were obtained from naive CD4+ T cells from blood. The receptors originated from a man aged 25-40 years in good health. Both conserved end residues are part of each CDR3. D genes are given only for firm matches. The size field is filled for only some rows; it gives once, few, many or a size class.

TRBD1,TRBV9,.,TRBJ2-5,TGTGCCAGCAGCGCCCGAACAGGGGTAGAGACCCAGTACTTC,CASSARTGVETQYF
.,TRBV10-3,few,TRBJ1-2,TGTGCCATCAGTGACAGGGAGTTCTATGGCTACACCTTC,CAISDREFYGYTF
.,TRBV25-1,few,TRBJ2-5,TGTGCCAGCAGTGAATTGGGTAGCTACGAGACCCAGTACTTC,CASSELGSYETQYF
TRBD1,TRBV9,.,TRBJ1-6,TGTGCCAGCAGCGTCAGACCTGCGGGACAGGGGAATTCACCCCTCCACTTT,CASSVRPAGQGNSPLHF
TRBD1,TRBV29-1,few,TRBJ2-1,TGCAGCGGGGGCCGGGACAGGGGAAGAAATGAGCAGTTCTTC,CSGGRDRGRNEQFF
.,TRBV5-4,few,TRBJ1-5,TGTGCCAGCAGCTTGGGCGGGGGGCATCAGCCCCAGCATTTT,CASSLGGGHQPQHF
.,TRBV6-1,few,TRBJ2-1,TGTGCCAGCAGCCCTACGACTAGTCTCGGTGAGCAGTTCTTC,CASSPTTSLGEQFF
TRBD1,TRBV11-2,few,TRBJ2-1,TGTGCCAGCAGCTTATCGGGACAGGCGTTGGGGGCGCGGTTCTTC,CASSLSGQALGARFF
TRBD2,TRBV9,.,TRBJ2-3,TGTGCCAGCAGCGTAGCGACTAGCGGGAGGGCCCTGGGAGATACGCAGTATTTT,CASSVATSGRALGDTQYF
.,TRBV5-1,.,TRBJ2-5,TGCGCCAGCAGCTTGGAAACGTCCCAGTACTTC,CASSLETSQYF
TRBD1,TRBV14,.,TRBJ1-1,TGTGCCAGCAGCCAACTCCCAGGGGGAAAAGCTTTCTTT,CASSQLPGGKAFF
TRBD2,TRBV14,few,TRBJ2-1,TGTGCCAGCAGAGGACTAGAACGATACAATGAGCAGTTCTTC,CASRGLERYNEQFF
.,TRBV7-2,.,TRBJ2-5,TGTGCCAGCAGCTTAGGCCGTCAAGAGACCCAGTACTTC,CASSLGRQETQYF
TRBD2,TRBV7-2,.,TRBJ2-1,TGTGCCAGCAGCCGTAGCGGGGCGGGGTACAATGAGCAGTTCTTC,CASSRSGAGYNEQFF
.,TRBV23-1,.,TRBJ1-5,TGCGCCAGCAGTCAGGGGCCAGCGGGCCAGCCCCAGCATTTT,CASSQGPAGQPQHF
.,TRBV4-3,.,TRBJ1-6,TGCGCCAGCAGCCAACCCGGGGGCGGTAATAATTCACCCCTCCACTTT,CASSQPGGGNNSPLHF
.,TRBV30,few,TRBJ1-2,TGTGCCTGGAGTGCAATCGACGGTGGGGGCTACACCTTC,CAWSAIDGGGYTF
.,TRBV5-1,few,TRBJ2-5,TGCGCCAGCAGCTCTGGAGGGGGGTCGAAAGAGACCCAGTACTTC,CASSSGGGSKETQYF
.,TRBV6-6,.,TRBJ2-3,TGTGCCAGCAGTTTGCACACCCACACAGATACGCAGTATTTT,CASSLHTHTDTQYF
.,TRBV20-1,.,TRBJ2-5,TGCAGTGTAGGGGCCCAAGAGACCCAGTACTTC,CSVGAQETQYF
.,TRBV2,.,TRBJ2-4,TGTGCCAGCAGGGGGGTTGCCAAAAACATTCAGTACTTC,CASRGVAKNIQYF
.,TRBV6-5,few,TRBJ1-3,TGTGCCAGCTCGGGGACCTTGACTGGAAACACCATATATTTT,CASSGTLTGNTIYF
TRBD2,TRBV4-3,few,TRBJ2-7,TGCGCCAGCAGCCCTTCTAGCGGGGGGTCCTACGAGCAGTACTTC,CASSPSSGGSYEQYF
.,TRBV29-1,few,TRBJ2-2,TGCAGCGGGAAGCTCGGTCAATCCCCCGTGAGGCACACCGGGGAGCTGTTTTTT,CSGKLGQSPVRHTGELFF
.,TRBV5-1,few,TRBJ2-5,TGCGCCAGCAGCGCCGGACGAAAGGAGACCCAGTACTTC,CASSAGRKETQYF
.,TRBV5-1,.,TRBJ2-5,TGCGCCAGCAGCAGATCGGGAGCCCAAGAGACCCAGTACTTC,CASSRSGAQETQYF
.,TRBV10-3,.,TRBJ2-3,TGTGCCATCAGTGAGTCGACGGGGGGCTCACTCACAGATACGCAGTATTTT,CAISESTGGSLTDTQYF
.,TRBV4-3,.,TRBJ2-5,TGCGCCAGCAGCCAAGGGGGTTCCCAAGAGACCCAGTACTTC,CASSQGGSQETQYF
.,TRBV10-3,few,TRBJ1-2,TGTGCCATCCTAAGGGCCTCATATGGCTACACCTTC,CAILRASYGYTF
TRBD2,TRBV6-5,.,TRBJ2-3,TGTGCCAGCAGAGCTAGCGGGAGCATAAGGGATACGCAGTATTTT,CASRASGSIRDTQYF
.,TRBV10-3,many,TRBJ2-3,TGTGCCATCAGCCGCACAGATACGCAGTATTTT,CAISRTDTQYF
.,TRBV23-1,.,TRBJ1-5,TGCGCCAGCAGTCATCCATACACCGGGGGGTACCCCCAGCATTTT,CASSHPYTGGYPQHF
.,TRBV29-1,.,TRBJ1-5,TGCAGCGTTGGAGATAGCAATCAGCCCCAGCATTTT,CSVGDSNQPQHF
TRBD2,TRBV7-8,.,TRBJ2-5,TGTGCCAGCAGCTTAACCGCGGGGGGGCCGGGGGAGACCCAGTACTTC,CASSLTAGGPGETQYF
.,TRBV7-2,many,TRBJ2-1,TGTGCCAGCACCTGGGCCCCGAGAGTTAATGAGCAGTTCTTC,CASTWAPRVNEQFF
.,TRBV4-1,.,TRBJ2-3,TGCGCCAGCAGCCATGGACGGTTCACAGATACGCAGTATTTT,CASSHGRFTDTQYF
.,TRBV18,.,TRBJ2-2,TGTGCCAGCTCACCTTTGAGCGCCGGGGAGCTGTTTTTT,CASSPLSAGELFF
.,TRBV18,.,TRBJ2-1,TGTGCCAGCTCACTAAACCCCACTGGCGGACTATCCTACAATGAGCAGTTCTTC,CASSLNPTGGLSYNEQFF
.,TRBV7-9,.,TRBJ2-2,TGTGCCAGCAGCCTAGAGACCGGGGAGCTGTTTTTT,CASSLETGELFF
.,TRBV2,few,TRBJ2-5,TGTGCCAGCAGGTTTGAGACCCAGTACTTC,CASRFETQYF
.,TRBV25-1,many,TRBJ2-5,TGTGCCAGCAGTGATTTTGGGCAGGTAGCGATGGCCCAGTACTTC,CASSDFGQVAMAQYF
.,TRBV30,many,TRBJ2-3,TGTGCCTGGAGTGTACTAGTAAGCACAGATACGCAGTATTTT,CAWSVLVSTDTQYF